A single sample gave rise to the 8 T cell receptor beta chains below, sequenced in a study of T cells in women clearing cervical HPV infection. Profiling relied on immunoSEQ multiplex PCR, and the TCRdb table lists in-frame clones only, not all of them. This sample's table reports over 20,000 clones. Input material: blood buffy coat. The receptors were gathered from a woman aged 18 to 69 with a cervical HPV16 infection that either progressed to CIN3+ or cleared (not recorded which).

About this clone: The read ends 3 residues shy of where the CDR3 ends; the end is completed using the germline J gene. The chain has TRBV20-1 and TRBJ2-1; 11 positions agree with TRBD2. V was pared by 5 bases and J by 9 bases, with 9 bases of the junction left unmatched. Germline values: CDR1 DFQATT, CDR2 SNEGSKA (reference sequence). CDR3 length: 14 residues. The CDR3 reads CSAWGLAESIEQFF. CDR3 DNA, as far as it was read: TGCAGTGCTTGGGGACTAGCGGAATCTATTGAG.

To note about this clone: The read comes to an end 3 residues before the CDR3 does, leaving the germline J gene to fill in the end. The chain is built from TRBV20-1 and TRBJ2-5; D is possibly TRBD2 (6 bases). Trimming left V 0 bases short and J 7 bases short, with 15 bases between. The CDR3 sequence is 14 residues long. CDR1 and CDR2 (germline): DFQATT, SNEGSKA (reference sequence). CDR3 amino acids: CSARDGTLGGTQYF. CDR3 bases read: TGCAGTGCTAGAGATGGGACCCTGGGGGGGACC.

Turning to this clone: A read error may produce the germline difference seen at one junction end. The read finishes 3 residues shy of the CDR3 end, and the germline J gene is used to complete it. V gene TRBV11-1 combines with J gene TRBJ2-3; the D is unclear. Germline values: CDR1 SGHAT, CDR2 FQDESV (reference sequence). The CDR3 length is 15 residues. The part of the CDR3 DNA that was read is TGTGCCAGCAACTTAGGTGACTTCGGCACAGATACG. It is translated as CASNLGDFGTDT. The entire CDR3 protein reads CASNLGDFGTDTQYF.

CDR3 DNA, as far as it was read: TGCAGCGTTGAAGATGTCGGGACAGGGGTTAGTGGC. This translates into CSVEDVGTGVSG. Given in full, the CDR3 is CSVEDVGTGVSGYTF. V usage is TRBV29-1 and J usage is TRBJ1-2; 10 nucleotides align to TRBD1. The CDR3 end is not reached by the read, which stops 3 residues before it; the germline J gene fills it in. Per the germline V gene, CDR1 is SQVTM and CDR2 is ANQGSEA. This CDR3 spans 15 amino acids. The V and J ends lost 0 bases and 7 bases, in that order; junction bases with no gene match: 8.

Partial CDR3 DNA: TGTGCCAGCCCCGGGGGGCGCTTAGGTGGC. It encodes CASPGGRLGG. The entire CDR3 protein is CASPGGRLGGYTF. The J gene is TRBJ1-2, the V gene TRBV7-9, with D possibly being TRBD1 (6 bases). Read data end 3 residues before the CDR3 end; the end is taken from the germline J gene. Germline CDR1 reads SEHNR; CDR2 reads FQNEAQ (reference sequence). The CDR3 loop spans 13 amino acids. Trimming removed 8 bases from V and 7 bases from J, with 17 bases in between.

Concerning this clone itself: The CDR3 extends 3 residues past the end of the read, so its final part is completed from the germline J gene. The chain combines TRBV7-9 with TRBJ1-1; weak D call: TRBD1 (5 bases). The V gene's germline CDR1 is SEHNR and CDR2 FQNEAQ (reference sequence). The CDR3 consists of 15 residues. The V end was cut by 3 bases, the J end by 4 bases, with 15 bases between. The CDR3 bases that were read are TGTGCCAGCAGCTTTGTTACAGGTTCTTCCACTGAA. As protein: CASSFVTGSSTE. The entire CDR3 protein reads CASSFVTGSSTEAFF.

With respect to this clone: The read falls 3 residues short of the CDR3 end, and the missing part is taken from the germline J gene. The chain is built from TRBV29-1 and TRBJ1-2; TRBD1 aligns across 7 bases. This CDR3 is 13 amino acids long. Germline CDR1 and CDR2: SQVTM and ANQGSEA. The ends lost 4 bases at V and 4 bases at J; junction bases unmatched: 6. Incomplete CDR3 DNA: TGCAGCGTTGGTTCACAGGGGACCTATGGC. It yields the protein CSVGSQGTYG. The whole CDR3 is CSVGSQGTYGYTF.

Remarks on this clone: Coverage ceases 3 residues before the CDR3 finishes, and the germline J gene fills in the end. The chain couples TRBV29-1 to TRBJ1-2, with 11 bases fitting TRBD1. This CDR3 has 18 residues. The ends lost 3 bases at V and 4 bases at J; junction bases unmatched: 16. The V gene's germline CDR1 is SQVTM and CDR2 ANQGSEA. The chain's CDR3 is CSVEAPGRDRGFGYGYTF. The CDR3 DNA, read in part, is TGCAGCGTTGAGGCGCCGGGCCGGGACAGGGGGTTTGGCTATGGC.